This TCR beta chain was sequenced in a study of technical replicates of blood from a few donors (dated by TCRdb to the late 2010s). CDR1 and CDR2 are drawn from the germline V gene: SGHTA, FQGTGA. Reading from cysteine to phenylalanine, the CDR3 counts 13 amino acids. Solely the CDR3 DNA is kept, with 39 bases framed from the first base. A distance of 12 bases separates the germline ends of V and J, which lose 4 bases and 5 bases respectively. Notes on this clone: There is no known antigen for this receptor. No quality values exist for individual bases; no much larger clone is one base distant.

The method was the immunoSEQ multiplex PCR assay. As stored in TCRdb, this immuneACCESS dataset retains in-frame rearrangements with V and J assigned. A fraction of the clones does not appear; measured against another copy, unresolved V genes explain less than half of the discrepancy, and the remainder lacks a known reason. The sample table records 75,000 to 95,000 clones; around 94% of these occur just once. Under 0.5% of the sample is taken by the ten largest. The sequence is built from TRBV7-3 and TRBJ2-7; TRBD1 is possibly the D segment (5 matching bases). The TCR was taken from a human donor in good health. The sequenced material came from T cells isolated from PBMCs. The CDR3 reads as follows: CASSSGQSHEQYF. The DNA sequence is TGTGCCAGCAGCTCCGGACAATCCCACGAGCAGTACTTC. With the portions outside the CDR3 filled from the reference TRBV7-3 and TRBJ2-7 genes, the complete variable region becomes GAGVSQTPSNKVTEKGKYVELRCDPISGHTALYWYRQSLGQGPEFLIYFQGTGAADDSGLPNDRFFAVRPEGSVSTLKIQRTERGDSAVYLCASSSGQSHEQYFGPGTRLTVT.